This note documents a single T cell receptor beta chain sequence. Its antigen is still unknown. Produced via immunoSEQ multiplex PCR; TCRdb's table is partial and in-frame only. The table records more than 95,000 clones, less than 95% of them present only once. The CDR3 has 15 amino acids. Germline CDR1 is SGHTA and CDR2 is FQGNSA. V lost 2 bases and J 1 base, leaving 11 bases between the germline ends. The sample originates from a study of OX40 agonist ivuxolimab in advanced cancers. Study-level points and caveats: Compared with others, partial responders at 0.1-3.0 mg/kg displayed clonal expansion among the lowest.

The TCR was taken from an adult with an advanced solid tumor such as melanoma, head and neck, liver or kidney cancer. Sequencing was performed on CD4+ or CD8+ T cells sorted from blood, taken in a trial of the OX40 agonist ivuxolimab. The chain carries TRBV7-2 and TRBJ1-1, with D hard to call. CDR3 protein: CASSLSAQWNTEAFF. DNA for the CDR3: TGTGCCAGCAGCTTATCGGCACAGTGGAACACTGAAGCTTTCTTT.